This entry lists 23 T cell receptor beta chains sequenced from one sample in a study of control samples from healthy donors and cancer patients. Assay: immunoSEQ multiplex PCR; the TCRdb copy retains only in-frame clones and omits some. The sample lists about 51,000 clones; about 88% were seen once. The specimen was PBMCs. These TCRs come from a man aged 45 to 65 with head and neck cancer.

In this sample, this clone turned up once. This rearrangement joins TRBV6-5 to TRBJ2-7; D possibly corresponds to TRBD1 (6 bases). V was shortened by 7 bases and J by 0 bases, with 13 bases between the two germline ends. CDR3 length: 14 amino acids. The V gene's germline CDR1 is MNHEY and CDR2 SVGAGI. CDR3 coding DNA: TGTGCCAGCAAGGGGGACGTACGCTCCTACGAGCAGTACTTC. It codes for CASKGDVRSYEQYF.

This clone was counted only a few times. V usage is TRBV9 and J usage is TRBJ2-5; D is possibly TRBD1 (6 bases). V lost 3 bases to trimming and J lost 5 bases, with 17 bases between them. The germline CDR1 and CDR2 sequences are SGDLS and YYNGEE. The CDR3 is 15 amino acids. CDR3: CASSGSLDSWETQYF. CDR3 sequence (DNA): TGTGCCAGCAGCGGAAGCTTGGACAGTTGGGAGACCCAGTACTTC.

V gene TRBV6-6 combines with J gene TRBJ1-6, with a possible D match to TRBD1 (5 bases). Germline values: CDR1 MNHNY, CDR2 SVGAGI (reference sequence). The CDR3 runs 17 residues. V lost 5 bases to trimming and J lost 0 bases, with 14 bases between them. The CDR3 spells CASSRDYPNSYNSPLHF. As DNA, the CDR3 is TGTGCCAGCAGTCGGGACTACCCGAACTCCTATAATTCACCCCTCCACTTT.

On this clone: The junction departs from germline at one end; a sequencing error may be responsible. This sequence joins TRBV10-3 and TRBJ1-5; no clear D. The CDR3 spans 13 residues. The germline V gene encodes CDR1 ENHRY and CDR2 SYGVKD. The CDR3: CAVSESEGQPQHF. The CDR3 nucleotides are TGTGCCGTCAGTGAGTCAGAGGGTCAGCCCCAGCATTTT.

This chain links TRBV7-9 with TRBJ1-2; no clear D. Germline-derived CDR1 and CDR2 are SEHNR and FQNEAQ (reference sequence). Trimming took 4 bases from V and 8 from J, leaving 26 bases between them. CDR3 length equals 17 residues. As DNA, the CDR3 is TGTGCCAGCAGCTCCCTGTCCGGCCCCCACGGCCTACCGGGCTACACCTTC. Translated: CASSSLSGPHGLPGYTF. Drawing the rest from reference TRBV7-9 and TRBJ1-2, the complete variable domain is DTGVSQNPRHKITKRGQNVTFRCDPISEHNRLYWYRQTLGQGPEFLTYFQNEAQLEKSRLLSDRFSAERPKGSFSTLEIQRTEQGDSAMYLCASSSLSGPHGLPGYTFGSGTRLTVV.

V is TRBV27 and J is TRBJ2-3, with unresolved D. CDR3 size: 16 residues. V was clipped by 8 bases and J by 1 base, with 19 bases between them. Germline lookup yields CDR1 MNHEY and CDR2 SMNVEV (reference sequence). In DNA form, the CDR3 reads TGTGCCAGCTGGGCCCGTAGAGGCCGAGGCACAGATACGCAGTATTTT. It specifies CASWARRGRGTDTQYF.

CDR3 nucleotides: TGTGCCAGCAGTGAGACGGGGGCTTCGGCCCAAGAGACCCAGTACTTC. Protein product: CASSETGASAQETQYF. The J gene is TRBJ2-5, the V gene TRBV2, with D possibly being TRBD1 or TRBD2 (6 bases each). Per the germline V gene, CDR1 is SNHLY and CDR2 is FYNNEI. This CDR3 is 16 amino acids long. Trimming shortened V by 3 bases and J by 1 base, and 15 bases separated the two germline ends.

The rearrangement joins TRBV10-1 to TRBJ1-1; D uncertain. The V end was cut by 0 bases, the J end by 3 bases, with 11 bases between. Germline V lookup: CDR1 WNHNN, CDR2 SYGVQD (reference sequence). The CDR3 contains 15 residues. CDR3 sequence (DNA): TGCGCCAGCAGTGAGTCGGGGTTCCAAGACACTGAAGCTTTCTTT. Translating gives CASSESGFQDTEAFF.

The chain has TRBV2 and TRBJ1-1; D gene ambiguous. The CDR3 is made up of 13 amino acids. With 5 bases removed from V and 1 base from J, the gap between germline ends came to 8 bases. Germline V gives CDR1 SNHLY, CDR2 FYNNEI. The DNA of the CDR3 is TGTGCCAGCAGTTGGACGGCGAACACTGAAGCTTTCTTT. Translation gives CASSWTANTEAFF.

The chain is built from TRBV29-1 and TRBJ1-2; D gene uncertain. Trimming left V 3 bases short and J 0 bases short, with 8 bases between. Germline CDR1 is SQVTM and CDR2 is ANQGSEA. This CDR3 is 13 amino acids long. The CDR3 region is CSVDYGTNYGYTF. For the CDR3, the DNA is TGCAGCGTTGATTACGGGACTAACTATGGCTACACCTTC.

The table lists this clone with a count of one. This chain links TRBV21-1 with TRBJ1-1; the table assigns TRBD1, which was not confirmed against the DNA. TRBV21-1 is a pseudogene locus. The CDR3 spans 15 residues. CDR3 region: CAQPRRDSLNTEAFF. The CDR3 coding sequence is TGTGCTCAACCCCGAAGGGACAGCCTCAACACTGAAGCTTTCTTT.

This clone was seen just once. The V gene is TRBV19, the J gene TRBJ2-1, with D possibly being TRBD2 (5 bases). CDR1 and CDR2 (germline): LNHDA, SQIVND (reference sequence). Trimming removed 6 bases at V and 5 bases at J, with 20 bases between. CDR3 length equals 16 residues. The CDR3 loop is CASRHVISDYDNEQFF. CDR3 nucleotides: TGTGCCAGTAGACACGTGATAAGCGACTATGACAATGAGCAGTTCTTC.

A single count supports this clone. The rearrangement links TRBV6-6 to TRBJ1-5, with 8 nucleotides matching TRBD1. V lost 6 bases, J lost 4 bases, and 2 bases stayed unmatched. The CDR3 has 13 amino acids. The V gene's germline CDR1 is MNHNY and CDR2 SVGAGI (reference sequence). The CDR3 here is CASRTGENQPQHF. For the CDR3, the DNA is TGTGCCAGCAGGACAGGGGAGAATCAGCCCCAGCATTTT.

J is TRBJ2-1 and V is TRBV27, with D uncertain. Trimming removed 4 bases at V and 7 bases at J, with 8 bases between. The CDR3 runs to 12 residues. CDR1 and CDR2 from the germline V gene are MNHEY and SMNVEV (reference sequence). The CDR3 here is CASSSIRNEQFF. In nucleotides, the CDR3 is TGTGCCAGCAGTTCCATTAGGAATGAGCAGTTCTTC.

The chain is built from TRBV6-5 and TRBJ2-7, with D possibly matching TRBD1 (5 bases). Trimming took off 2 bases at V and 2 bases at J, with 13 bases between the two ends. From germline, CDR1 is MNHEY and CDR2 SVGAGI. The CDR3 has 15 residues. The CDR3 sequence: CASSYRGSGPYEQYF. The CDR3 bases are TGTGCCAGCAGTTACAGGGGCTCCGGCCCCTACGAGCAGTACTTC.

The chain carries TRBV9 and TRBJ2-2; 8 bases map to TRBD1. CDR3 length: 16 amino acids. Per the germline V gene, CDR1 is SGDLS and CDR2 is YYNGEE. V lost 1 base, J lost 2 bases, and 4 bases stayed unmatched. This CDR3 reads CASSVSTGVNTGELFF. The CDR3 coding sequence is TGTGCCAGCAGCGTATCGACAGGGGTTAACACCGGGGAGCTGTTTTTT.

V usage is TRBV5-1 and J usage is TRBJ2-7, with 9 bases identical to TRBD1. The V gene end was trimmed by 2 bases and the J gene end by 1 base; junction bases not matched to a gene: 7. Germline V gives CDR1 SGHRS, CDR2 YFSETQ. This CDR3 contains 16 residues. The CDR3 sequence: CASSFDGQGRSYEQYF. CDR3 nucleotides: TGCGCCAGCAGCTTCGATGGACAGGGGAGATCCTACGAGCAGTACTTC.

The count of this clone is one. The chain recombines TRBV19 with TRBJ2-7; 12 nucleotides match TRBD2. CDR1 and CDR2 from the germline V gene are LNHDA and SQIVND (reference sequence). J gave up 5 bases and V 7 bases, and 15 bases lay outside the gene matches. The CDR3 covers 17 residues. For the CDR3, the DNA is TGTGCCAGTACCAACGGTAGGACTAGCGGGACGAAGGACGAGCAGTACTTC. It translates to CASTNGRTSGTKDEQYF. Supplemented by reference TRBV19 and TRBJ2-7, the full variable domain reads DGGITQSPKYLFRKEGQNVTLSCEQNLNHDAMYWYRQDPGQGLRLIYYSQIVNDFQKGDIAEGYSVSREKKESFPLTVTSAQKNPTAFYLCASTNGRTSGTKDEQYFGPGTRLTVT.

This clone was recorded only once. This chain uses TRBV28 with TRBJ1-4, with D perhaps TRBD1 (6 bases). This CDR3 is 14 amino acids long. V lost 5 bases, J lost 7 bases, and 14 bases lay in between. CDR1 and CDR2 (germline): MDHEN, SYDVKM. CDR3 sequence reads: CASSVWGLGEKLFF. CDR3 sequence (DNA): TGTGCCAGCAGTGTCTGGGGGCTGGGTGAAAAACTGTTTTTT.

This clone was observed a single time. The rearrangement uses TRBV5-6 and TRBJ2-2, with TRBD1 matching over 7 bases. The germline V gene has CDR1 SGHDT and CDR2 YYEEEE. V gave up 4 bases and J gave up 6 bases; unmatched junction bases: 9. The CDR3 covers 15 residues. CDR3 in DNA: TGTGCCAGCAGCCAGATCCGAACAGGGGCCGGGGAGCTGTTTTTT. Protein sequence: CASSQIRTGAGELFF. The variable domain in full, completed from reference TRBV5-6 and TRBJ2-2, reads DAGVTQSPTHLIKTRGQQVTLRCSPKSGHDTVSWYQQALGQGPQFIFQYYEEEERQRGNFPDRFSGHQFPNYSSELNVNALLLGDSALYLCASSQIRTGAGELFFGEGSRLTVL.

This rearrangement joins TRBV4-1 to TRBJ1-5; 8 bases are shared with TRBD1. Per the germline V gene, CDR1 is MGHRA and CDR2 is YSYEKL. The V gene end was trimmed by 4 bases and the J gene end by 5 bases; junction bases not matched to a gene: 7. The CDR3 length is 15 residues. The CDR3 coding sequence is TGCGCCAGCAGCCGCCAGCAGGGGGCAGATCAGCCCCAGCATTTT. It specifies CASSRQQGADQPQHF.

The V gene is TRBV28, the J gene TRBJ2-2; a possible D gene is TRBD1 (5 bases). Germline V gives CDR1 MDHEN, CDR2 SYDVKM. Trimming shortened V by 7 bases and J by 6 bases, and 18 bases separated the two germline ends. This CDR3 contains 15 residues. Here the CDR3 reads CASKRGPFASGELFF. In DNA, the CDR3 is TGTGCCAGCAAAAGGGGTCCGTTTGCCTCCGGGGAGCTGTTTTTT.

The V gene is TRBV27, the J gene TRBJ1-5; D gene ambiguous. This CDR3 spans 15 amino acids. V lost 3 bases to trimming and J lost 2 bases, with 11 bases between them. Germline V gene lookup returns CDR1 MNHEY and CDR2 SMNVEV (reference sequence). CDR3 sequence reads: CASSFSSLGNQPQHF. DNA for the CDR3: TGTGCCAGCAGTTTCTCCAGTCTGGGCAATCAGCCCCAGCATTTT.